These 21 T cell receptor beta chains were all obtained from the same sample, sequenced in a study of blood T cell repertoires in COVID-19. TCRdb keeps only in-frame clones here, not all; method: immunoSEQ multiplex PCR. The sample records tens of thousands of clones, 88% being singletons. Specimen: peripheral blood. The source of these receptors is a human donor with active COVID-19. The donor label of this sample is uncertain.

This chain connects TRBV19 to TRBJ1-2, with 9 nucleotides matching TRBD1. The CDR3 contains 13 residues. With V trimmed by 9 bases and J by 8 bases, 10 bases remained unmatched. Per germline, CDR1 LNHDA and CDR2 SQIVND (reference sequence). CDR3 sequence (DNA): TGTGCCAGCCAAAGGGACAGGGACGACGGCTACACCTTC. Its translation is CASQRDRDDGYTF.

The J gene is TRBJ1-1, the V gene TRBV9; tentative D call: TRBD1 (5 bases). V gave up 0 bases and J gave up 4 bases, with 10 bases separating them. Germline-derived CDR1 and CDR2 are SGDLS and YYNGEE. This CDR3 region has 14 residues. The CDR3 spells CASSVGRGGTEAFF. DNA for the CDR3: TGTGCCAGCAGCGTAGGGAGGGGAGGCACTGAAGCTTTCTTT.

The J gene is TRBJ2-2, the V gene TRBV11-3; D remains ambiguous. V dropped 2 bases and J dropped 7 bases, with 8 bases sitting between them. In germline, CDR1 is SGHNT, CDR2 YENEEA. This CDR3 comprises 13 residues. CDR3 in DNA: TGTGCCAGCAGCTTATACTACGACGGGGAGCTGTTTTTT. This codes for CASSLYYDGELFF.

The rearrangement links TRBV29-1 to TRBJ1-1, with 9 positions matching TRBD1. The CDR3 contains 13 residues. V shed 8 bases and J 5 bases; nucleotides not matched to a gene: 9. In germline, CDR1 is SQVTM, CDR2 ANQGSEA. The CDR3 DNA follows: TGCAGCACTACTACAGGGGGCAATACTGAAGCTTTCTTT. The encoded protein is CSTTTGGNTEAFF.

J is TRBJ1-2 and V is TRBV28, with 7 bases lining up with TRBD1. The CDR3 is made up of 13 amino acids. Germline V gives CDR1 MDHEN, CDR2 SYDVKM. V shed 4 bases, J shed 8 bases, and the junction held 7 bases outside the gene matches. The DNA for the CDR3 is TGTGCCAGCAGTTCAACAGGGGCGAAAGGCTACACCTTC. Its protein is CASSSTGAKGYTF.

This chain connects TRBV4-3 to TRBJ1-6; 9 nucleotides agree with TRBD1. V shed 0 bases and J 10 bases; nucleotides not matched to a gene: 7. This CDR3 region has 16 residues. Per the germline V gene, CDR1 is LGHNA and CDR2 is YSLEER. CDR3 sequence (DNA): TGCGCCAGCAGCCAAGATTTGGGGACAGGGTACTCACCCCTCCACTTT. Translation: CASSQDLGTGYSPLHF.

The gene calls are TRBV18 and TRBJ2-7, with TRBD2 identical over 8 bases. The CDR3 contains 16 residues. With V trimmed by 0 bases and J by 7 bases, 11 bases remained unmatched. The germline gives CDR1 KGHSH, CDR2 LQKENI. The CDR3 DNA sequence: TGTGCCAGCTCACCACCGTTGGGACTAGGCCTGGGAGAGCAGTACTTC. Protein: CASSPPLGLGLGEQYF.

The chain joins TRBV9 to TRBJ2-4, with 9 bases lining up with TRBD1. J was trimmed by 4 bases and V by 3 bases; bases with no gene match: 5. Germline V gene lookup returns CDR1 SGDLS and CDR2 YYNGEE. This CDR3 is 15 amino acids long. CDR3 amino acids: CASSGGQGSKNIQYF. In DNA form, the CDR3 reads TGTGCCAGCAGCGGGGGACAGGGTTCTAAAAACATTCAGTACTTC.

The rearrangement links TRBV9 to TRBJ2-7; possibly TRBD1 for D (5 bases). Between the trimmed V and J ends, which lost 4 bases and 3 bases, there was a span of 29 bases. Germline assignment: CDR1 SGDLS and CDR2 YYNGEE. The CDR3 loop spans 19 amino acids. The CDR3 is CASSLLTGDRIKLDYEQYF. The CDR3 nucleotides read TGTGCCAGCAGCTTACTGACCGGAGACAGAATCAAATTAGACTACGAGCAGTACTTC.

V is TRBV5-5 and J is TRBJ1-6; a weak D match, TRBD1 (5 bases). V gave up 0 bases and J gave up 0 bases, with 10 bases separating them. Germline V gene sequence: CDR1 SGHKS, CDR2 YYEKEE (reference sequence). The CDR3 is 17 amino acids. The CDR3 reads CASSLATASSYNSPLHF. CDR3 bases: TGTGCCAGCAGCTTGGCGACAGCGAGCTCCTATAATTCACCCCTCCACTTT.

The chain employs TRBV5-4 and TRBJ1-6, with TRBD1 matching over 7 bases. This CDR3 has 14 residues. The germline CDR1 and CDR2 sequences are SGHNT and YYREEE (reference sequence). V gave up 3 bases and J gave up 5 bases; unmatched junction bases: 2. CDR3 in amino acids: CASSSGTDNSPLHF. For the CDR3, the DNA is TGTGCCAGCAGCTCCGGGACAGATAATTCACCCCTCCACTTT.

The chain employs TRBV4-1 and TRBJ1-5, with a tentative D call TRBD1 (6 bases). The V and J ends lost 5 bases and 4 bases respectively, with 9 bases between them. The germline V gene encodes CDR1 MGHRA and CDR2 YSYEKL. CDR3 length: 13 amino acids. The CDR3 region is CASSRTENQPQHF. The CDR3, as DNA: TGCGCCAGCAGCAGGACAGAAAATCAGCCCCAGCATTTT.

This chain uses TRBV3-1 (or the pseudogene TRBV3-2) with TRBJ2-5; 7 bases are shared with TRBD2. The CDR3 contains 15 residues. Trimming took 1 base from V and 0 from J; bases not matched to a gene: 2. CDR1 and CDR2 from the germline V gene are LGHDT and YNNKEL (reference sequence). The CDR3 sequence: CASSQGAGNQETQYF. The CDR3 DNA reads as TGTGCCAGCAGCCAAGGAGCGGGGAACCAAGAGACCCAGTACTTC.

The chain combines TRBV18 with TRBJ1-2, with 7 bases aligning to TRBD1. Germline V gene data show CDR1 as KGHSH and CDR2 as LQKENI. V shed 6 bases and J 8 bases; nucleotides not matched to a gene: 15. The CDR3 extends over 15 amino acids. CDR3 sequence (DNA): TGTGCCAGCTCGCAAATTGGGACAGACCTCTTCGGCTACACCTTC. Encoded protein: CASSQIGTDLFGYTF. Combining the CDR3 with reference TRBV18 and TRBJ1-2 gives the whole variable domain NAGVMQNPRHLVRRRGQEARLRCSPMKGHSHVYWYRQLPEEGLKFMVYLQKENIIDESGMPKERFSAEFPKEGPSILRIQQVVRGDSAAYFCASSQIGTDLFGYTFGSGTRLTVV.

The chain employs TRBV10-3 and TRBJ2-3, with TRBD2 matching over 7 bases. CDR1 and CDR2 from the germline V gene are ENHRY and SYGVKD. The CDR3 extends over 15 amino acids. J was trimmed by 2 bases and V by 7 bases; bases with no gene match: 9. The CDR3 spells CAINPIAGPTDTQYF. DNA for the CDR3: TGTGCCATCAACCCTATAGCGGGCCCCACAGATACGCAGTATTTT.

V and J are TRBV3-1 (or the pseudogene TRBV3-2) and TRBJ2-1; the D is unclear. The germline V and J ends were trimmed by 1 base and 7 bases, with 2 bases remaining between them. Germline loops: CDR1 LGHDT, CDR2 YNNKEL (reference sequence). The CDR3 totals 11 residues. The DNA for the CDR3 is TGTGCCAGCAGCCAAGCAAATGAGCAGTTCTTC. The encoded protein is CASSQANEQFF.

The chain uses TRBV19 and TRBJ1-2; D remains ambiguous. The V end was cut by 3 bases, the J end by 8 bases, with 7 bases between. This CDR3 comprises 11 residues. Germline loops: CDR1 LNHDA, CDR2 SQIVND (reference sequence). The CDR3 coding sequence is TGTGCCAGTAGTATCGAGGGAGGCTACACCTTC. It translates to CASSIEGGYTF. Combining the CDR3 with reference TRBV19 and TRBJ1-2 gives the whole variable domain DGGITQSPKYLFRKEGQNVTLSCEQNLNHDAMYWYRQDPGQGLRLIYYSQIVNDFQKGDIAEGYSVSREKKESFPLTVTSAQKNPTAFYLCASSIEGGYTFGSGTRLTVV.

This sequence joins TRBV7-8 and TRBJ2-7; TRBD2 agrees at 12 bases. Germline V gene data show CDR1 as SGHVS and CDR2 as FQNEAQ. The CDR3 runs 14 residues. J lost 3 bases, V lost 6 bases, and 3 bases had no gene match. CDR3 nucleotide sequence: TGTGCCAGCAGGGAGACTAGCGGGAGCTACGAGCAGTACTTC. It specifies CASRETSGSYEQYF.

The V gene is TRBV19, the J gene TRBJ1-1; maybe TRBD1 (6 bases). The CDR3 length is 15 residues. Trimming pared 2 bases from V and 2 bases from J, leaving 12 bases between. Germline CDR1 is LNHDA and CDR2 is SQIVND (reference sequence). DNA for the CDR3: TGTGCCAGTAGTATACAACCGGGACACAACACTGAAGCTTTCTTT. Protein: CASSIQPGHNTEAFF.

This clone was seen just once. J is TRBJ2-1 and V is TRBV5-1; TRBD1 matches 8 bases. V dropped 0 bases and J dropped 5; count of bases not matched to a gene: 4. This CDR3 region has 15 residues. Germline loops: CDR1 SGHRS, CDR2 YFSETQ. The CDR3 loop reads CASSLVPDRDNEQFF. The CDR3, as DNA: TGCGCCAGCAGCTTGGTTCCGGACAGGGACAATGAGCAGTTCTTC.

This clone has more than one count but fewer than ten. The V gene is TRBV4-1, the J gene TRBJ2-7; 9 nucleotides match TRBD1. The V and J ends lost 2 bases and 3 bases, in that order; junction bases with no gene match: 14. Germline-derived CDR1 and CDR2 are MGHRA and YSYEKL. CDR3 size: 18 residues. The CDR3 nucleotides read TGCGCCAGCAGCCAACACACCGGGACAGGGATTCCGGTCTACGAGCAGTACTTC. Translation: CASSQHTGTGIPVYEQYF.